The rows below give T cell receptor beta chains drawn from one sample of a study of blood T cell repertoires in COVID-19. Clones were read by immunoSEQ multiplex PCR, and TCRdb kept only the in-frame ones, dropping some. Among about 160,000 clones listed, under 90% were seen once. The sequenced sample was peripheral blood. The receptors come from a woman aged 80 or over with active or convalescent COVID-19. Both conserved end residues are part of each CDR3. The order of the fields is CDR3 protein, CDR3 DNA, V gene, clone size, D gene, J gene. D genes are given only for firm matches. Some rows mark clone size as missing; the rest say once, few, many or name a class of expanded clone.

CASGIFRGTEAFF	TGTGCCAGCGGTATATTCCGAGGCACTGAAGCTTTCTTT	TRBV7-6	-	-	TRBJ1-1
CASSLYGELEAFF	TGTGCCAGCAGTTTATATGGGGAGTTGGAAGCTTTCTTT	TRBV28	-	-	TRBJ1-1
CAWTIRGTAEETQYF	TGTGCCTGGACAATCAGGGGGACAGCAGAAGAGACCCAGTACTTC	TRBV30	-	TRBD1	TRBJ2-5
CASSLGQGFSEQYF	TGCGCCAGCAGCCTGGGACAGGGATTTTCCGAGCAGTACTTC	TRBV5-1	once	TRBD1	TRBJ2-7
CASSPDRAPSTDTQYF	TGTGCCAGCAGTCCAGACAGGGCCCCTAGCACAGATACGCAGTATTTT	TRBV27	-	TRBD1	TRBJ2-3
CASSVRPGQGRQETQYF	TGCGCCAGCAGCGTACGACCGGGACAGGGTCGCCAAGAGACCCAGTACTTC	TRBV5-1	-	TRBD1	TRBJ2-5
CASGFPSDTQYF	TGTGCTAGTGGTTTCCCCTCAGATACGCAGTATTTT	TRBV12-5	-	-	TRBJ2-3
CASSLAGDPGYTF	TGTGCCAGCAGCCTTGCGGGGGATCCAGGCTACACCTTC	TRBV7-9	-	-	TRBJ1-2
CASRQGWNTEAFF	TGCGCCAGCCGACAGGGATGGAACACTGAAGCTTTCTTT	TRBV5-1	few	TRBD1	TRBJ1-1
CASSLQSTSESYEQYF	TGCGCCAGCAGCTTGCAGTCAACTAGCGAATCCTACGAGCAGTACTTC	TRBV5-1	-	TRBD2	TRBJ2-7
CASSPGGVEYTEAFF	TGTGCCAGCAGCCCGGGGGGAGTGGAGTACACTGAAGCTTTCTTT	TRBV7-2	-	-	TRBJ1-1
CASSLAGTSGSYNEQFF	TGTGCCAGCAGCTTAGCGGGGACTAGCGGGTCCTACAATGAGCAGTTCTTC	TRBV7-8	once	TRBD2	TRBJ2-1
CASSRQGINNSPLHF	TGTGCCAGCAGTCGACAGGGGATTAACAATTCACCCCTCCACTTT	TRBV28	-	TRBD1	TRBJ1-6
CASSQDRGGTEAFF	TGCGCCAGCAGCCAGGACAGGGGAGGGACTGAAGCTTTCTTT	TRBV5-1	-	TRBD1	TRBJ1-1
CASSLSGLRVSEQYF	TGTGCCAGTAGCTTATCGGGACTGAGAGTCTCCGAGCAGTACTTC	TRBV19	-	-	TRBJ2-7
CASSRRAGRNEQFF	TGTGCCAGCAGCCGGAGGGCAGGGAGAAATGAGCAGTTCTTC	TRBV5-6	few	-	TRBJ2-1
CASSPQGTYNSPLHF	TGTGCCAGTAGTCCACAGGGGACCTATAATTCACCCCTCCACTTT	TRBV19	-	TRBD1	TRBJ1-6
CASSLWTLQAYNEQFF	TGTGCCAGCAGTTTATGGACCCTACAGGCCTACAATGAGCAGTTCTTC	TRBV28	-	-	TRBJ2-1
CASRLGGVETQYF	TGTGCCAGCAGACTAGGGGGGGTTGAGACCCAGTACTTC	TRBV5-4	-	-	TRBJ2-5
CASSLSGRTEAFF	TGTGCCAGCAGCTTGAGCGGGAGGACTGAAGCTTTCTTT	TRBV5-6	-	-	TRBJ1-1
CASSLSPAGAMADTQYF	TGTGCCAGCAGCTTAAGCCCTGCAGGGGCGATGGCAGATACGCAGTATTTT	TRBV7-3	-	-	TRBJ2-3
CAISDTGMGNSPLHF	TGTGCCATCAGTGACACAGGGATGGGTAATTCACCCCTCCACTTT	TRBV10-3	-	-	TRBJ1-6
CASSDAGKGRNNEQFF	TGTGCCAGCAGTGATGCTGGAAAGGGGCGAAACAATGAGCAGTTCTTC	TRBV6-1	-	-	TRBJ2-1
CASSRDSSYNEQFF	TGCGCCAGCAGCAGGGACAGCTCCTACAATGAGCAGTTCTTC	TRBV5-1	-	TRBD1	TRBJ2-1
CSVGGSPGVYEQYF	TGCAGCGTTGGCGGGTCCCCCGGTGTGTACGAGCAGTACTTC	TRBV29-1	-	-	TRBJ2-7
CAWSERGWTDTQYF	TGTGCCTGGAGTGAAAGGGGATGGACAGATACGCAGTATTTT	TRBV30	-	-	TRBJ2-3
CASTTQIAGTGNFRELFF	TGCGCCAGCACCACCCAAATCGCCGGGACAGGGAACTTCAGGGAGCTGTTTTTT	TRBV5-1	few	TRBD1	TRBJ2-2
CASGQSTDTQYF	TGTGCCAGCGGACAAAGCACAGATACGCAGTATTTT	TRBV7-3	-	-	TRBJ2-3
CASTGRQGVGYGYTF	TGTGCCAGTACTGGGAGGCAGGGAGTGGGGTATGGCTACACCTTC	TRBV19	-	-	TRBJ1-2
CASSVALGRGGYTF	TGTGCCAGCAGCGTAGCATTAGGCCGGGGAGGCTACACCTTC	TRBV9	-	-	TRBJ1-2
CASDPGQANTGELFF	TGTGCCAGCGACCCGGGACAGGCGAACACCGGGGAGCTGTTTTTT	TRBV28	-	TRBD1	TRBJ2-2
CASSGGAPGLADLYEQYF	TGTGCCAGCAGTGGTGGGGCCCCGGGACTAGCGGATCTCTACGAGCAGTACTTC	TRBV6-1	-	TRBD2	TRBJ2-7
CASRQDQPQHF	TGTGCCAGCAGACAGGATCAGCCCCAGCATTTT	TRBV28	-	-	TRBJ1-5
CASRILRTGNQPQHF	TGTGCCAGCAGAATACTAAGGACAGGGAATCAGCCCCAGCATTTT	TRBV6-6	-	TRBD1	TRBJ1-5
CASSQVVGTKQLGYGYTF	TGTGCCAGCAGCCAAGTTGTAGGGACAAAACAACTAGGCTATGGCTACACCTTC	TRBV3-1/TRBV3-2	-	-	TRBJ1-2
CASSDRAGPSSYEQYF	TGTGCCAGCAGTGACCGAGCGGGCCCTAGCTCCTACGAGCAGTACTTC	TRBV6-1	-	-	TRBJ2-7